These T cell receptor beta chains were read from a single sample in a study of OX40 agonist ivuxolimab in advanced cancers. Produced via immunoSEQ multiplex PCR; TCRdb's table is partial and in-frame only. The data show over 15,000 clones, approximately 83% seen once. Sample: CD4+ or CD8+ T cells sorted from blood, taken in a trial of the OX40 agonist ivuxolimab. The receptors were sampled from an adult with an advanced solid tumor such as melanoma, head and neck, liver or kidney cancer. Both conserved end residues are part of each CDR3. D genes are given only for firm matches. Where a row states a size, it is once, few, many or the class of an expanded clone; other rows omit it.

j_call: TRBJ2-7
v_call: TRBV7-2
clone_size: NA
d_call: NA
cdr3_aa: CASSRSTGVTYEQYF
cdr3_nt: TGTGCCAGCAGCCGATCCACAGGTGTGACCTACGAGCAGTACTTC

j_call: TRBJ1-5
v_call: TRBV2
clone_size: NA
d_call: NA
cdr3_aa: CASSVRSGYSNQPQHF
cdr3_nt: TGTGCCAGCAGTGTTAGGTCCGGGTATAGCAATCAGCCCCAGCATTTT

j_call: TRBJ2-4
v_call: TRBV28
clone_size: NA
d_call: TRBD2
cdr3_aa: CASSLWGRAGSGNIQYF
cdr3_nt: TGTGCCAGCAGTTTATGGGGGAGGGCGGGCTCAGGGAACATTCAGTACTTC

j_call: TRBJ2-3
v_call: TRBV10-3
clone_size: NA
d_call: TRBD1
cdr3_aa: CAILQGATDTQYF
cdr3_nt: TGTGCCATCTTACAGGGGGCCACAGATACGCAGTATTTT

j_call: TRBJ2-7
v_call: TRBV7-9
clone_size: NA
d_call: TRBD2
cdr3_aa: CASSWVAGVSYEQYF
cdr3_nt: TGTGCCAGCAGCTGGGTAGCGGGAGTCTCCTACGAGCAGTACTTC

j_call: TRBJ2-2
v_call: TRBV6-1
clone_size: NA
d_call: NA
cdr3_aa: CASREPGRQAGELFF
cdr3_nt: TGTGCCAGCAGAGAACCGGGACGTCAGGCCGGGGAGCTGTTTTTT

j_call: TRBJ2-5
v_call: TRBV5-1
clone_size: NA
d_call: TRBD2
cdr3_aa: CASKTSDLRMETQYF
cdr3_nt: TGCGCCAGCAAAACTAGCGACCTTAGAATGGAGACCCAGTACTTC

j_call: TRBJ2-5
v_call: TRBV5-1
clone_size: NA
d_call: NA
cdr3_aa: CASSSTGLETQYF
cdr3_nt: TGCGCCAGCAGCTCGACAGGCCTGGAGACCCAGTACTTC

j_call: TRBJ2-7
v_call: TRBV9
clone_size: NA
d_call: TRBD2
cdr3_aa: CASSDPKTSGGFSYEQYF
cdr3_nt: TGTGCCAGCAGCGACCCCAAGACTAGCGGGGGGTTCTCCTACGAGCAGTACTTC

j_call: TRBJ1-5
v_call: TRBV10-1
clone_size: few
d_call: NA
cdr3_aa: CASSRDLAEPQHF
cdr3_nt: TGCGCCAGCAGCAGGGATCTGGCGGAGCCCCAGCATTTT

j_call: TRBJ2-7
v_call: TRBV5-1
clone_size: NA
d_call: TRBD2
cdr3_aa: CASSSLSGDSYEQYF
cdr3_nt: TGCGCCAGCAGCTCCCTAAGCGGGGATTCCTACGAGCAGTACTTC

j_call: TRBJ1-2
v_call: TRBV5-5
clone_size: NA
d_call: NA
cdr3_aa: CASSLGQDGYTF
cdr3_nt: TGTGCCAGCAGCTTGGGACAGGATGGCTACACCTTC

j_call: TRBJ1-4
v_call: TRBV27
clone_size: NA
d_call: NA
cdr3_aa: CASSPRDNNEKLFF
cdr3_nt: TGTGCCAGCAGCCCCAGGGACAATAATGAAAAACTGTTTTTT

j_call: TRBJ2-7
v_call: TRBV7-9
clone_size: NA
d_call: TRBD1
cdr3_aa: CASSQDRAYEQYF
cdr3_nt: TGTGCCAGCAGTCAGGACAGGGCCTACGAGCAGTACTTC

j_call: TRBJ1-2
v_call: TRBV7-2
clone_size: NA
d_call: NA
cdr3_aa: CASSVTGSANYGYTF
cdr3_nt: TGTGCCAGCAGCGTTACAGGGTCGGCTAACTATGGCTACACCTTC

j_call: TRBJ2-6
v_call: TRBV28
clone_size: NA
d_call: NA
cdr3_aa: CATNPTGANVLTF
cdr3_nt: TGTGCCACCAACCCGACTGGGGCCAACGTCCTGACTTTC

j_call: TRBJ2-3
v_call: TRBV7-2
clone_size: NA
d_call: NA
cdr3_aa: CASSLPDTQYF
cdr3_nt: TGTGCCAGCAGCCTCCCAGATACGCAGTATTTT

j_call: TRBJ1-1
v_call: TRBV11-2
clone_size: NA
d_call: NA
cdr3_aa: CASSLAIGMNTEAFF
cdr3_nt: TGTGCCAGCAGCTTAGCTATAGGCATGAACACTGAAGCTTTCTTT

j_call: TRBJ1-4
v_call: TRBV6-6
clone_size: NA
d_call: TRBD1
cdr3_aa: CASSRQGGSEKLFF
cdr3_nt: TGTGCCAGCAGTCGACAGGGCGGGAGTGAAAAACTGTTTTTT

j_call: TRBJ2-3
v_call: TRBV4-1
clone_size: NA
d_call: NA
cdr3_aa: CASSQVEMTVTRTDTQYF
cdr3_nt: TGCGCCAGCAGCCAAGTCGAAATGACAGTCACTCGCACAGATACGCAGTATTTT

j_call: TRBJ2-2
v_call: TRBV19
clone_size: NA
d_call: NA
cdr3_aa: CASRRTQTTNTGELFF
cdr3_nt: TGTGCCAGTAGAAGGACGCAGACCACGAACACCGGGGAGCTGTTTTTT

j_call: TRBJ2-3
v_call: TRBV27
clone_size: once
d_call: TRBD1
cdr3_aa: CASSPGQRWDTQYF
cdr3_nt: TGTGCCAGCAGTCCGGGACAGCGATGGGATACGCAGTATTTT

j_call: TRBJ2-1
v_call: TRBV29-1
clone_size: NA
d_call: TRBD2
cdr3_aa: CSVEGREGGQFF
cdr3_nt: TGCAGCGTTGAAGGACGGGAGGGAGGGCAGTTCTTC

j_call: TRBJ1-2
v_call: TRBV18
clone_size: NA
d_call: NA
cdr3_aa: CASSETANYGYTF
cdr3_nt: TGTGCCAGCTCAGAAACGGCTAACTATGGCTACACCTTC

j_call: TRBJ2-7
v_call: TRBV5-6
clone_size: NA
d_call: NA
cdr3_aa: CASSQAGSEQYF
cdr3_nt: TGTGCCAGCAGCCAGGCGGGGTCCGAGCAGTACTTC

j_call: TRBJ1-5
v_call: TRBV28
clone_size: few
d_call: TRBD1
cdr3_aa: CASKPPWDSPNQPQHF
cdr3_nt: TGTGCCAGCAAACCCCCTTGGGACAGCCCCAATCAGCCCCAGCATTTT

j_call: TRBJ2-3
v_call: TRBV6-5
clone_size: NA
d_call: TRBD2
cdr3_aa: CASSSGTSGFTATQYF
cdr3_nt: TGTGCCAGCAGTTCCGGGACTAGCGGGTTTACCGCTACGCAGTATTTT

j_call: TRBJ2-1
v_call: TRBV5-4
clone_size: few
d_call: NA
cdr3_aa: CASSRGSNEQFF
cdr3_nt: TGTGCCAGCAGCAGGGGGAGCAATGAGCAGTTCTTC

j_call: TRBJ2-7
v_call: TRBV7-6
clone_size: NA
d_call: TRBD2
cdr3_aa: CASSSLALAGGPGEQYF
cdr3_nt: TGTGCCAGCAGCTCCCTCGCACTAGCGGGAGGGCCGGGCGAGCAGTACTTC

j_call: TRBJ2-1
v_call: TRBV14
clone_size: NA
d_call: NA
cdr3_aa: CASSQWLGGNEQFF
cdr3_nt: TGTGCCAGCAGCCAATGGCTGGGAGGCAATGAGCAGTTCTTC

j_call: TRBJ1-4
v_call: TRBV9
clone_size: NA
d_call: NA
cdr3_aa: CASSNRGEKLFF
cdr3_nt: TGTGCCAGCAGCAACCGGGGTGAAAAACTGTTTTTT

j_call: TRBJ2-5
v_call: TRBV29-1
clone_size: NA
d_call: NA
cdr3_aa: CSVGGQAYQETQYF
cdr3_nt: TGCAGCGTTGGGGGTCAAGCATATCAAGAGACCCAGTACTTC

j_call: TRBJ1-2
v_call: TRBV18
clone_size: large
d_call: NA
cdr3_aa: CASSPRQVSGYGYTF
cdr3_nt: TGTGCCAGCTCACCAAGACAGGTTTCTGGCTATGGCTACACCTTC

j_call: TRBJ2-2
v_call: TRBV10-1
clone_size: once
d_call: TRBD2
cdr3_aa: CASSAGTSVGGELFF
cdr3_nt: TGCGCCAGCAGCGCCGGGACTAGTGTTGGCGGGGAGCTGTTTTTT

j_call: TRBJ1-6
v_call: TRBV5-6
clone_size: NA
d_call: NA
cdr3_aa: CASSWRDPGSNSPLHF
cdr3_nt: TGTGCCAGCAGCTGGCGGGACCCGGGCTCTAATTCACCCCTCCACTTT

j_call: TRBJ2-4
v_call: TRBV19
clone_size: NA
d_call: NA
cdr3_aa: CASSMGSIAKNIQYF
cdr3_nt: TGTGCCAGTAGTATGGGCAGTATAGCCAAAAACATTCAGTACTTC

j_call: TRBJ2-3
v_call: TRBV10-2
clone_size: NA
d_call: NA
cdr3_aa: CASSDEGGQYF
cdr3_nt: TGCGCCAGCAGTGATGAGGGAGGGCAGTATTTT

j_call: TRBJ2-3
v_call: TRBV23-1
clone_size: NA
d_call: NA
cdr3_aa: CASSQSQGSRAFNTDTQYF
cdr3_nt: TGCGCCAGCAGTCAATCGCAAGGGAGTCGGGCCTTTAACACAGATACGCAGTATTTT

j_call: TRBJ2-5
v_call: TRBV30
clone_size: NA
d_call: TRBD1
cdr3_aa: CAWSGRTGVEETQYF
cdr3_nt: TGTGCCTGGAGTGGTAGGACAGGGGTTGAAGAGACCCAGTACTTC

j_call: TRBJ1-4
v_call: TRBV30
clone_size: few
d_call: NA
cdr3_aa: CAWSVLGTPTEKLFF
cdr3_nt: TGTGCCTGGAGTGTACTTGGGACACCGACTGAAAAACTGTTTTTT

j_call: TRBJ2-4
v_call: TRBV6-1
clone_size: NA
d_call: NA
cdr3_aa: CASSIGAWNIQYF
cdr3_nt: TGTGCCAGCAGTATAGGGGCCTGGAACATTCAGTACTTC

j_call: TRBJ2-6
v_call: TRBV27
clone_size: NA
d_call: NA
cdr3_aa: CASGHLQGTGANVLTF
cdr3_nt: TGTGCCAGCGGCCATCTCCAGGGGACAGGGGCCAACGTCCTGACTTTC

j_call: TRBJ2-5
v_call: TRBV6-5
clone_size: NA
d_call: NA
cdr3_aa: CASRDTYQETQYF
cdr3_nt: TGTGCCAGCAGGGACACCTACCAAGAGACCCAGTACTTC

j_call: TRBJ2-5
v_call: TRBV11-2
clone_size: NA
d_call: NA
cdr3_aa: CASSFWTAAQETQYF
cdr3_nt: TGTGCCAGCAGCTTCTGGACAGCAGCACAAGAGACCCAGTACTTC

j_call: TRBJ1-6
v_call: TRBV27
clone_size: NA
d_call: NA
cdr3_aa: CASRIGSGGVWSPLHF
cdr3_nt: TGTGCCAGCAGGATAGGGAGCGGAGGGGTTTGGTCACCCCTCCACTTT

j_call: TRBJ2-6
v_call: TRBV28
clone_size: NA
d_call: NA
cdr3_aa: CASSSQGSSGANVLTF
cdr3_nt: TGTGCCAGCAGTTCCCAAGGGTCCTCTGGGGCCAACGTCCTGACTTTC

j_call: TRBJ2-1
v_call: TRBV5-4
clone_size: NA
d_call: NA
cdr3_aa: CASSSSGYNEQFF
cdr3_nt: TGTGCCAGCAGCTCCTCAGGCTACAATGAGCAGTTCTTC

j_call: TRBJ2-1
v_call: TRBV11-2
clone_size: NA
d_call: TRBD1
cdr3_aa: CASSERTGLFF
cdr3_nt: TGTGCCAGCAGCGAAAGGACAGGGCTGTTCTTC

j_call: TRBJ2-5
v_call: TRBV7-8
clone_size: NA
d_call: TRBD2
cdr3_aa: CASSPGRGAETQYF
cdr3_nt: TGTGCCAGCAGCCCAGGGCGGGGGGCTGAGACCCAGTACTTC

j_call: TRBJ2-6
v_call: TRBV28
clone_size: NA
d_call: TRBD1
cdr3_aa: CASRQGSGANVLTF
cdr3_nt: TGTGCCAGCAGACAGGGGTCTGGGGCCAACGTCCTGACTTTC